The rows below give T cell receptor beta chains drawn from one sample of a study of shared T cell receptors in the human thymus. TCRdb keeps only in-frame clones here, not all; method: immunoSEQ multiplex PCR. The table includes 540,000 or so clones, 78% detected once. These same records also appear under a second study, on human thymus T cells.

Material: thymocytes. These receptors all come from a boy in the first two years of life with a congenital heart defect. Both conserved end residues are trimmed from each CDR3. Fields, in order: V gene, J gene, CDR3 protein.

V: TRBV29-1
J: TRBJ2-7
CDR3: SVQGTGPYEQY

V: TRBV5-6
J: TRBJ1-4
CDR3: ASSPTGAPEKLF

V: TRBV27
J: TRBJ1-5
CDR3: ASFRGPIPPQH

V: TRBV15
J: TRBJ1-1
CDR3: ATSTLGTGKFKAEAF

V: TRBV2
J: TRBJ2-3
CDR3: ASIASGSYRTDTQY

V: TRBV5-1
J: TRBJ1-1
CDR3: ASSFQFTGTDTEAF

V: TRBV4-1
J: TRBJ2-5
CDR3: ASSSASGRGETQY

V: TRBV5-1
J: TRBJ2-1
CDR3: ASSLGGTGNEQF

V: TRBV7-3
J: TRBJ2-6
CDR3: ASSFRDRVLCGANVLT

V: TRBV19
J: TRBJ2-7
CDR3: ASSLRDRGYEQY

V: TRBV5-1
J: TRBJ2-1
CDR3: ASSPTGVGTPAYNEQF

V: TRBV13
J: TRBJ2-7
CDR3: ASSSGQGTPGEQY

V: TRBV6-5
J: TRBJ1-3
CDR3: ASRGGMSSGNTIY

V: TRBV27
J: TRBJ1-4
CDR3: ASRPGGGREKLF

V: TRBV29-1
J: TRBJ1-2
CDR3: SVDSRGLYGYT

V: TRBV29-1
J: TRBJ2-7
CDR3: SVDRHPSYEQY

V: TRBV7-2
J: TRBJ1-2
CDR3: ASRTADYGYT

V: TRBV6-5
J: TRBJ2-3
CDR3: ASSYLASSTDTQY

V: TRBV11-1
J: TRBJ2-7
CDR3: ASSAPGGEQY

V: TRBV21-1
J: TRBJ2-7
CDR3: ASSKEGLPYEQY

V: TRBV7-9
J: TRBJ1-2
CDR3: ASSLGTGSPPLYGYT

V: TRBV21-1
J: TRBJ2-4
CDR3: ASSAKGGTGGY

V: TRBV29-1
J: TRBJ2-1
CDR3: SVYRPTGQF

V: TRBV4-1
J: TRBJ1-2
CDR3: ASSPTLDREDGYT